A selection of T cell receptor beta chains follows, all from one sample in a study of blood T cell repertoires in COVID-19. TCRdb's table, derived via immunoSEQ multiplex PCR, lists solely in-frame clones and lacks some. The sample carries over 11,000 clones, approximately 86% recorded once. The source material was peripheral blood. All receptors derive from a human donor in a cohort sampled during active COVID-19. The conserved cysteine and the conserved F or W are not part of the CDR3 here.

J gene: TRBJ1-2
CDR3 length: 14
V gene: TRBV28
CDR3 protein: ASSLGALQGTGGYT

J gene: TRBJ2-7
CDR3 length: 9
V gene: TRBV28
CDR3 protein: ASRGDREQY

J gene: TRBJ2-3
CDR3 length: 13
V gene: TRBV7-2
CDR3 protein: ASSFRASGSDTQY

J gene: TRBJ1-2
CDR3 length: 13
V gene: TRBV9
CDR3 protein: ASSLPLGGAGGYT

J gene: TRBJ2-1
CDR3 length: 17
V gene: TRBV7-9
CDR3 protein: ASSPGLAGGAGSYNEQF

J gene: TRBJ2-2
CDR3 length: 13
V gene: TRBV5-1
CDR3 protein: ASSGSGQFTGELF

J gene: TRBJ2-7
CDR3 length: 10
V gene: TRBV2
CDR3 protein: ARGQTSREQY

J gene: TRBJ1-1
CDR3 length: 15
V gene: TRBV9
CDR3 protein: ASSVRGRPDDGTEAF

J gene: TRBJ2-5
CDR3 length: 10
V gene: TRBV2
CDR3 protein: ASRRDAETQY

J gene: TRBJ2-5
CDR3 length: 14
V gene: TRBV3-1/TRBV3-2
CDR3 protein: ASSPRLHRVSETQY

J gene: TRBJ2-7
CDR3 length: 14
V gene: TRBV19
CDR3 protein: ASSIQWTVDSYEQY

J gene: TRBJ2-3
CDR3 length: 13
V gene: TRBV19
CDR3 protein: ASSAGTPGTDTQY

J gene: TRBJ2-2
CDR3 length: 14
V gene: TRBV7-9
CDR3 protein: ASSLYTGGNTGELF

J gene: TRBJ2-7
CDR3 length: 13
V gene: TRBV9
CDR3 protein: ASSPGQGTIYEQY

J gene: TRBJ2-1
CDR3 length: 16
V gene: TRBV7-9
CDR3 protein: ASSLAGLAGASYNEQF

J gene: TRBJ1-1
CDR3 length: 13
V gene: TRBV10-3
CDR3 protein: AISSGQGVGTEAF

J gene: TRBJ2-7
CDR3 length: 14
V gene: TRBV4-3
CDR3 protein: ASSQGTSGATYEQY

J gene: TRBJ1-1
CDR3 length: 12
V gene: TRBV7-2
CDR3 protein: ASSLDFGQFEAF

J gene: TRBJ2-2
CDR3 length: 13
V gene: TRBV3-1/TRBV3-2
CDR3 protein: ASSQDPSVAGELF

J gene: TRBJ2-1
CDR3 length: 12
V gene: TRBV5-1
CDR3 protein: ASRTVDTYNEQF

J gene: TRBJ2-7
CDR3 length: 16
V gene: TRBV20-1
CDR3 protein: SASPLEGQGFSSYEQY

J gene: TRBJ2-7
CDR3 length: 9
V gene: TRBV29-1
CDR3 protein: SVFQADEQY

J gene: TRBJ2-7
CDR3 length: 13
V gene: TRBV29-1
CDR3 protein: SVGGGTGGDYEQY

J gene: TRBJ2-7
CDR3 length: 11
V gene: TRBV20-1
CDR3 protein: SASLQDSYEQY

J gene: TRBJ2-5
CDR3 length: 12
V gene: TRBV29-1
CDR3 protein: SVATGTGQETQY

J gene: TRBJ2-1
CDR3 length: 15
V gene: TRBV7-6
CDR3 protein: ASTQLMTGTGWNEQF